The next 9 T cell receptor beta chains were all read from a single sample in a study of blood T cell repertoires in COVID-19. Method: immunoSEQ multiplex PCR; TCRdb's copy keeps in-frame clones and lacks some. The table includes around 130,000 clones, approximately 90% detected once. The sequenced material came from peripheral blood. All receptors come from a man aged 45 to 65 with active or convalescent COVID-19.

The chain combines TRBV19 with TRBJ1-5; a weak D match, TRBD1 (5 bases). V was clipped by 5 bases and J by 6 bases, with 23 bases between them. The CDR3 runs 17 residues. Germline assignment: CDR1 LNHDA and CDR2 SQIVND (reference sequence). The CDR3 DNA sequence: TGTGCCAGTAGTTCATTCCGGGCTCAGGGATTCGGTCAGCCCCAGCATTTT. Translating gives CASSSFRAQGFGQPQHF. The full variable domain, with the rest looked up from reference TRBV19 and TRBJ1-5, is DGGITQSPKYLFRKEGQNVTLSCEQNLNHDAMYWYRQDPGQGLRLIYYSQIVNDFQKGDIAEGYSVSREKKESFPLTVTSAQKNPTAFYLCASSSFRAQGFGQPQHFGDGTRLSIL.

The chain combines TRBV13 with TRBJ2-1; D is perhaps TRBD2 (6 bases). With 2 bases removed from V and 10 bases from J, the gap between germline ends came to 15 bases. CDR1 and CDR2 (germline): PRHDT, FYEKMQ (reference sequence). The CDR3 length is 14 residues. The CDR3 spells CASSLRLEAHEQFF. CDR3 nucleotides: TGTGCCAGCAGCTTACGACTAGAGGCGCACGAGCAGTTCTTC. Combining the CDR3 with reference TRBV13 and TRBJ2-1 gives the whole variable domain AAGVIQSPRHLIKEKRETATLKCYPIPRHDTVYWYQQGPGQDPQFLISFYEKMQSDKGSIPDRFSAQQFSDYHSELNMSSLELGDSALYFCASSLRLEAHEQFFGPGTRLTVL.

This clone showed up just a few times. CDR3 in DNA: TGCAGTGCTAGTGGTTCGGGGACACCCGCCTATAATTCACCCCTCCACTTT. This encodes CSASGSGTPAYNSPLHF. The gene calls are TRBV20-1 and TRBJ1-6; tentative D call: TRBD1 (6 bases). The CDR3 contains 17 residues. The ends were cut back, 3 bases at V and 2 bases at J, with 17 bases in the middle. Germline V gives CDR1 DFQATT, CDR2 SNEGSKA (reference sequence).

CDR3 residues: CASSSPGRSYNEQFF. The CDR3 DNA reads as TGTGCCAGCAGCTCGCCAGGCCGCTCCTACAATGAGCAGTTCTTC. The genes are TRBV6-2 or TRBV6-3 and TRBJ2-1; no reliable D call. This CDR3 region has 15 residues. The ends were cut back, 6 bases at V and 0 bases at J, with 12 bases in the middle. Germline assignment: CDR1 MNHEY and CDR2 SVGEGT.

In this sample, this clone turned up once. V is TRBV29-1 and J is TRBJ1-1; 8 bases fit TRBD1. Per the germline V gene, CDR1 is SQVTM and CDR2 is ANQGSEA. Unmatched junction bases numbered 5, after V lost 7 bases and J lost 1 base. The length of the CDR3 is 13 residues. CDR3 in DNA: TGCAGCGCTTCGGGACAGGAGAACACTGAAGCTTTCTTT. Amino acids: CSASGQENTEAFF. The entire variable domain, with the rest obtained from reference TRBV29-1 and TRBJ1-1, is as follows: SAVISQKPSRDICQRGTSLTIQCQVDSQVTMMFWYRQQPGQSLTLIATANQGSEATYESGFVIDKFPISRPNLTFSTLTVSNMSPEDSSIYLCSASGQENTEAFFGQGTRLTVV.

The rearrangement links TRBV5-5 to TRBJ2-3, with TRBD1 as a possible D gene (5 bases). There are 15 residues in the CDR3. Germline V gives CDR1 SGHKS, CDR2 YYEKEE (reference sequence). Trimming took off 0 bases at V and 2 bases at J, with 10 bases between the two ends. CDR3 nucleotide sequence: TGTGCCAGCAGCTTGGGCAGGGTGGCCACAGATACGCAGTATTTT. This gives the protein CASSLGRVATDTQYF.

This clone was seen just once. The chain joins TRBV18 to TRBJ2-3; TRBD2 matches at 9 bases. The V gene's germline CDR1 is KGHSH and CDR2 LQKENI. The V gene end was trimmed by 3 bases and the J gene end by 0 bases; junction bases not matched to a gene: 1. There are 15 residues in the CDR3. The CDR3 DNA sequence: TGTGCCAGCTCACCGCTAGCGGGGAGCACAGATACGCAGTATTTT. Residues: CASSPLAGSTDTQYF.

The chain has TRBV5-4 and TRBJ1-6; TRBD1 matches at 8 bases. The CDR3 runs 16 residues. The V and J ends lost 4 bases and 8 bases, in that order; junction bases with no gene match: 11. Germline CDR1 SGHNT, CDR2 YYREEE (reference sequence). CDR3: CASSNQWTGRDSPLHF. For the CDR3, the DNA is TGTGCCAGCAGCAACCAGTGGACAGGGAGAGATTCACCCCTCCACTTT.

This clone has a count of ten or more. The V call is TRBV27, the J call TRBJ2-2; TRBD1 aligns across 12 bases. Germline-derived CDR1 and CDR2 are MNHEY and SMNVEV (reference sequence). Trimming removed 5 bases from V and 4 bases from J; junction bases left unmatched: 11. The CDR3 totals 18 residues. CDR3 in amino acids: CASSRTGTGGFGTGELFF. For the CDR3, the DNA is TGTGCCAGCAGTCGTACCGGGACAGGGGGCTTTGGCACCGGGGAGCTGTTTTTT.